The 15 T cell receptor beta chains below all came from one sample that was sequenced in a study of cytomegalovirus exposure and HLA in healthy donors. The PCR employed 60 Vbeta primers together with 13 Jbeta primers. Clones were sequenced by immunoSEQ multiplex PCR, and TCRdb holds only the in-frame ones, with some missing. Here the sample spans tens of thousands of clones, 66% being singletons. The specimen sequenced was PBMCs. These receptors all come from a man aged 50-60 years in good health and CMV-seropositive.

CDR3 loop: CASSSPRTTGTEAFF. CDR3 bases: TGTGCCAGCAGTTCTCCCCGCACGACGGGAACTGAAGCTTTCTTT. The J gene is TRBJ1-1, the V gene TRBV6-5, with D unclear. Deletions cut 4 bases from V and 5 bases from J, with 17 bases between. The CDR3 is 15 amino acids. Looked up from germline, CDR1 is MNHEY and CDR2 is SVGAGI.

The J gene is TRBJ2-5, the V gene TRBV7-2; 10 bases agree with TRBD1. CDR1 is SGHTA, CDR2 FQGNSA, per germline. Trimming removed 5 bases from V and 5 bases from J; junction bases left unmatched: 8. This CDR3 has 15 amino acids. CDR3 DNA sequence: TGTGCCAGCAGCAAAGGGGACAGGGGCGGGGAGACCCAGTACTTC. Amino acids: CASSKGDRGGETQYF.

The chain links TRBV7-2 to TRBJ1-2; 9 bases fit TRBD1. J gave up 8 bases and V 5 bases, and 9 bases lay outside the gene matches. The CDR3 is 14 residues long. Germline V gene sequence: CDR1 SGHTA, CDR2 FQGNSA. The DNA of the CDR3 is TGTGCCAGCAGCCTAGAGTACAGGGGGCGAGGCTACACCTTC. Translating it yields CASSLEYRGRGYTF.

This sequence joins TRBV7-6 and TRBJ2-5, with TRBD2 matching 13 bases. This CDR3 has 19 residues. The junction had 9 bases not matched to a gene; V was cut back by 0 bases and J by 2 bases. Germline V gene lookup returns CDR1 SGHVS and CDR2 FNYEAQ. The CDR3 here is CASSLAILTSGGPQETQYF. The CDR3 nucleotides read TGTGCCAGCAGCTTAGCAATCTTGACTAGCGGGGGGCCACAAGAGACCCAGTACTTC.

This clone was seen just once. The chain has TRBV6-5 and TRBJ1-4, with a weak D call TRBD1 (6 bases). Trimming cost V 6 bases and J 8 bases, with 19 bases left between them. Germline V gives CDR1 MNHEY, CDR2 SVGAGI. The CDR3 runs 15 residues. The CDR3 here is CASRPLAGGKEKLFF. The CDR3 coding sequence is TGTGCCAGCAGGCCCCTGGCGGGGGGCAAAGAAAAACTGTTTTTT.

The CDR3 sequence is CASSLQQASGEQFF. CDR3 nucleotides: TGTGCCAGCAGCCTCCAACAGGCCTCGGGTGAGCAGTTCTTC. This sequence joins TRBV7-9 and TRBJ2-1; possible D gene TRBD1, 5 bases. This CDR3 spans 14 amino acids. Germline lookup yields CDR1 SEHNR and CDR2 FQNEAQ (reference sequence). Trimming left V 5 bases short and J 9 bases short, with 17 bases between.

The table lists this clone with a count of one. The rearrangement uses TRBV30 and TRBJ1-4; maybe TRBD1 (6 bases). The CDR3 has 14 residues. V lost 4 bases, J lost 4 bases, and 13 bases lay in between. Germline CDR1 reads GTSNPN; CDR2 reads SVGIG (reference sequence). This CDR3 is CAWNRGQINEKLFF. CDR3 DNA: TGTGCCTGGAATAGAGGACAGATTAATGAAAAACTGTTTTTT. The whole variable domain, filled in from reference TRBV30 and TRBJ1-4, reads SQTIHQWPATLVQPVGSPLSLECTVEGTSNPNLYWYRQAAGRGLQLLFYSVGIGQISSEVPQNLSASRPQDRQFILSSKKLLLSDSGFYLCAWNRGQINEKLFFGSGTQLSVL.

The chain combines TRBV7-9 with TRBJ1-6; 11 nucleotides line up with TRBD1. Trimming removed 8 bases from V and 10 bases from J; junction bases left unmatched: 4. CDR1 SEHNR and CDR2 FQNEAQ come from the germline V gene (reference sequence). There are 13 residues in the CDR3. This chain's CDR3 is CASGQGAESPLHF. The CDR3 DNA sequence: TGTGCCAGCGGACAGGGGGCGGAATCACCCCTCCACTTT.

This clone was observed a handful of times. The chain joins TRBV6-1 to TRBJ2-1, with 7 positions matching TRBD1. The CDR3 sequence is 14 residues long. Germline assignment: CDR1 MNHNS and CDR2 SASEGT. V was pared by 1 base and J by 4 bases, with 1 base of the junction left unmatched. The CDR3 protein is CASSEGQGYNEQFF. The DNA of the CDR3 is TGTGCCAGCAGTGAAGGACAGGGATACAATGAGCAGTTCTTC.

This clone showed up just a few times. The chain joins TRBV19 to TRBJ1-1, with 7 bases matching TRBD1. V gave up 3 bases and J gave up 7 bases; unmatched junction bases: 8. The germline V gene encodes CDR1 LNHDA and CDR2 SQIVND (reference sequence). This CDR3 has 14 amino acids. The CDR3 DNA reads as TGTGCCAGTAGTATGACAGGGAGTCGGAGTGAAGCTTTCTTT. It specifies CASSMTGSRSEAFF.

The chain links TRBV27 to TRBJ1-5, with 8 bases fitting TRBD1. With V trimmed by 7 bases and J by 3 bases, 2 bases remained unmatched. The CDR3 contains 13 residues. Germline loops: CDR1 MNHEY, CDR2 SMNVEV (reference sequence). DNA of the CDR3: TGTGCCAGCAAGACAGGGGCCAATCAGCCCCAGCATTTT. Translating gives CASKTGANQPQHF.

CDR3 protein: CASSQQGESNQPQHF. The CDR3 DNA is TGTGCCAGCAGCCAACAGGGTGAGAGCAATCAGCCCCAGCATTTT. The chain employs TRBV7-8 and TRBJ1-5, with a tentative D call TRBD1 (6 bases). Germline V gives CDR1 SGHVS, CDR2 FQNEAQ. CDR3 length: 15 residues. V lost 5 bases and J 1 base, leaving 12 bases between the germline ends.

In its sample, this clone was seen a few times. Other DNA sequences in this sample translate to the same CDR3. This chain joins TRBV2 and TRBJ1-1; D perhaps matches TRBD1 (5 bases). This CDR3 comprises 13 residues. V gave up 6 bases and J gave up 1 base, with 9 bases separating them. Germline CDR1 is SNHLY and CDR2 is FYNNEI. As DNA, the CDR3 is TGTGCCAGCAGCGGCCAGGGGAACACTGAAGCTTTCTTT. Its protein is CASSGQGNTEAFF.

The chain couples TRBV7-2 to TRBJ1-1; 8 nucleotides match TRBD1. Germline loops: CDR1 SGHTA, CDR2 FQGNSA. Trimming took 4 bases from V and 4 from J; bases not matched to a gene: 5. This CDR3 region has 14 residues. The CDR3 DNA sequence: TGTGCCAGCAGCTCCCAGGGGGCAGTCACTGAAGCTTTCTTT. Protein product: CASSSQGAVTEAFF.

The genes are TRBV7-2 and TRBJ1-3; D is undetermined. The CDR3 is 13 residues long. Germline CDR1 is SGHTA and CDR2 is FQGNSA. V lost 4 bases, J lost 2 bases, and 6 bases lay in between. CDR3 DNA: TGTGCCAGCAGCTCGACAACTGGAAACACCATATATTTT. Translating it yields CASSSTTGNTIYF.